This T cell receptor (beta chain) came from a study of blood T cell repertoires in COVID-19. Overall study context: The cDNA or gDNA used as material had been derived from T cells, B-cell-depleted T cells, or PBMCs.

Generated by immunoSEQ multiplex PCR, the TCRdb table keeps only in-frame clones and is missing some. The sample lists tens of thousands of clones, over 65% occurring once. Germline V gene sequence: CDR1 SGDLS, CDR2 YYNGEE. CDR3 length: 14 residues. V lost 3 bases and J lost 11; bases outside the gene matches: 8. The chain couples TRBV9 to TRBJ1-1, with 12 bases aligning to TRBD1. Input material: peripheral blood. The clonotype originates from a human donor in a cohort sampled during active COVID-19. This chain's CDR3 is CASSAGTGGGWAFF. CDR3 coding DNA: TGTGCCAGCAGCGCCGGGACAGGGGGCGGGTGGGCTTTCTTT.